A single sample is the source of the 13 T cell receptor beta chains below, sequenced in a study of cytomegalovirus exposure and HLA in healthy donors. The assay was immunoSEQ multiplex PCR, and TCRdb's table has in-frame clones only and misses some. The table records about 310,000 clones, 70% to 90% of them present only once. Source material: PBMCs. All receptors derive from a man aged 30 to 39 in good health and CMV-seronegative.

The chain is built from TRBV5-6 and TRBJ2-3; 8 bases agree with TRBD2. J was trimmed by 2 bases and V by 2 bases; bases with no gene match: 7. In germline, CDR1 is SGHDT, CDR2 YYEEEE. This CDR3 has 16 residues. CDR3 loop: CASSLQLAVFTDTQYF. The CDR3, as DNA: TGTGCCAGCAGCTTACAACTAGCGGTTTTCACAGATACGCAGTATTTT.

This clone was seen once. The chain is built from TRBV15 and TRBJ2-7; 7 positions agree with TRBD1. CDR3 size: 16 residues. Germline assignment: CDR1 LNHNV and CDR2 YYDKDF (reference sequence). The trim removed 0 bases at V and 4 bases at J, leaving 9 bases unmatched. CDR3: CATSRDPAETGYEQYF. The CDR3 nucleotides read TGTGCCACCAGCAGAGACCCGGCCGAGACAGGGTACGAGCAGTACTTC.

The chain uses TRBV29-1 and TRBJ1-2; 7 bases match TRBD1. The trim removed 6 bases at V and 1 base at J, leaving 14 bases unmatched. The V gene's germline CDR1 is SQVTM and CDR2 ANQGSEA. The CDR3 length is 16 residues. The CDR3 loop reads CSVSDREAGSNYGYTF. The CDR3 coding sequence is TGCAGCGTCTCCGACAGGGAGGCGGGGAGTAACTATGGCTACACCTTC.

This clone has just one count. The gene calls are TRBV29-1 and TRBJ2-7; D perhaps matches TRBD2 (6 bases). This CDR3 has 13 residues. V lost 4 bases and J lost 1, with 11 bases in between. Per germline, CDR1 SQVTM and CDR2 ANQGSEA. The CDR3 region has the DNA TGCAGCGTTGCCTGGGACTTTTCCTACGAGCAGTACTTC. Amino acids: CSVAWDFSYEQYF.

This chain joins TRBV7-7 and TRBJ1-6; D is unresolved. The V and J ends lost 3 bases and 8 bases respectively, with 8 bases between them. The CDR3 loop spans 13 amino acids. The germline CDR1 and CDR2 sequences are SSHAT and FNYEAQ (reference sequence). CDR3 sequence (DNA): TGTGCCAGCAGCTTTAACTCGTATTCACCCCTCCACTTT. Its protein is CASSFNSYSPLHF.

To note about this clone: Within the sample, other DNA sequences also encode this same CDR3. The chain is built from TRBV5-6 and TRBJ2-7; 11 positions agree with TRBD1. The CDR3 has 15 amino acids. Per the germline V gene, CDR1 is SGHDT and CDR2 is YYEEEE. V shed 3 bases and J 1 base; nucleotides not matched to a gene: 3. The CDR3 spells CASSSGTGGSYEQYF. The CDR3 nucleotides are TGTGCCAGCAGCTCCGGGACAGGGGGTTCCTACGAGCAGTACTTC. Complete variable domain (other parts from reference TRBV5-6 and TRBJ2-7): DAGVTQSPTHLIKTRGQQVTLRCSPKSGHDTVSWYQQALGQGPQFIFQYYEEEERQRGNFPDRFSGHQFPNYSSELNVNALLLGDSALYLCASSSGTGGSYEQYFGPGTRLTVT.

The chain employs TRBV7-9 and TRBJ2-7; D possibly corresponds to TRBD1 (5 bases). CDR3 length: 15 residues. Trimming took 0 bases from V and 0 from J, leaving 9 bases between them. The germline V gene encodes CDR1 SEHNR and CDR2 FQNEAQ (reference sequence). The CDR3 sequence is CASSLARQGSYEQYF. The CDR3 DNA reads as TGTGCCAGCAGCTTAGCGAGGCAGGGCTCCTACGAGCAGTACTTC.

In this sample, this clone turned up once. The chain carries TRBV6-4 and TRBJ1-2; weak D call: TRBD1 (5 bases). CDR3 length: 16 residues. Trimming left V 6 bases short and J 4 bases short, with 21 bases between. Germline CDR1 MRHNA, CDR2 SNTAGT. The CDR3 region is CASSHTPGPAFYGYTF. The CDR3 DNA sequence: TGTGCCAGCAGCCATACCCCAGGGCCAGCCTTCTATGGCTACACCTTC.

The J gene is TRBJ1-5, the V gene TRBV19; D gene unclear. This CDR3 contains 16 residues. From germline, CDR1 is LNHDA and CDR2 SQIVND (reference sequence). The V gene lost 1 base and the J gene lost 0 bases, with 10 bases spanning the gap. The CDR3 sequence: CASSIGPGYSNQPQHF. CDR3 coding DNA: TGTGCCAGTAGTATAGGGCCGGGTTATAGCAATCAGCCCCAGCATTTT.

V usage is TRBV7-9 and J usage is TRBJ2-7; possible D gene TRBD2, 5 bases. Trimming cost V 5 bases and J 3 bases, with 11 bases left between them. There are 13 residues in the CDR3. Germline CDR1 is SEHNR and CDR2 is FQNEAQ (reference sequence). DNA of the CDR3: TGTGCCAGCAGCCGAGGGCCTCTCTACGAGCAGTACTTC. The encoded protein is CASSRGPLYEQYF.

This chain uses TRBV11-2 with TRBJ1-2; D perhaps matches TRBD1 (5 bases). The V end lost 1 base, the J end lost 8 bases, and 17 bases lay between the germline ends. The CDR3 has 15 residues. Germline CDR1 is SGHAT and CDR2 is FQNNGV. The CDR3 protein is CASSLVTPRVQGYTF. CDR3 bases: TGTGCCAGCAGCTTAGTAACCCCCAGGGTGCAGGGCTACACCTTC.

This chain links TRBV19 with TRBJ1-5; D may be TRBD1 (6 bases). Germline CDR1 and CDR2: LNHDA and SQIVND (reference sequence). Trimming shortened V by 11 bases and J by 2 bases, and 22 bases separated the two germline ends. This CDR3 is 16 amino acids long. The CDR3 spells CASTEPGEIGNQPQHF. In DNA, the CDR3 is TGTGCCTCCACCGAGCCAGGGGAAATCGGCAATCAGCCCCAGCATTTT.

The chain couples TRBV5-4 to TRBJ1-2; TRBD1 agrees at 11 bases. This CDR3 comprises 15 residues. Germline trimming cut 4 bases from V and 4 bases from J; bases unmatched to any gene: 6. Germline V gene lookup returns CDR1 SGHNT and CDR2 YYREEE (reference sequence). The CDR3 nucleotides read TGTGCCAGCAGCCCTAGGACAGGGGGCTTCTATGGCTACACCTTC. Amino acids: CASSPRTGGFYGYTF.